Listed below are T cell receptor beta chains from one sample, sequenced in a study of T cell responses to AZD1222 COVID-19 vaccine. Profiling relied on immunoSEQ multiplex PCR, and the TCRdb table lists in-frame clones only, not all of them. The table has about 110,000 clones, about nine tenths seen once. The material sequenced was peripheral blood, taken on day 0 of AZD1222 vaccination. All receptors come from an adult in good health. CDR3s include the opening cysteine and the closing phenylalanine or tryptophan. A D gene is named only where the DNA matches it firmly. Clone size is not always given. Where it is, it says once, few, many or a class for expanded clones.

>TRBV18|15|TRBJ1-2|-|-
CASSPTVGEGEGYTF
TGTGCCAGCTCACCGACCGTAGGTGAGGGAGAGGGCTACACCTTC
>TRBV3-1/TRBV3-2|14|TRBJ1-1|-|-
CASSRGLMNTEAFF
TGTGCCAGCAGCCGTGGACTGATGAACACTGAAGCTTTCTTT
>TRBV6-5|14|TRBJ2-1|-|TRBD2
CASSYRTSGDEQFF
TGTGCCAGCAGTTACCGGACTAGCGGCGATGAGCAGTTCTTC
>TRBV11-2|12|TRBJ2-1|-|-
CASSFGHNEQFF
TGTGCCAGCAGCTTCGGCCACAATGAGCAGTTCTTC
>TRBV11-2|15|TRBJ1-1|-|-
CASSFIQGKHTEAFF
TGTGCCAGCAGCTTTATTCAGGGAAAGCACACTGAAGCTTTCTTT
>TRBV9|13|TRBJ1-1|-|-
CASSVEDSTEAFF
TGTGCCAGCAGCGTAGAGGACAGCACTGAAGCTTTCTTT
>TRBV19|12|TRBJ1-1|-|-
CAIKGGGTEAFF
TGTGCCATTAAGGGGGGTGGCACTGAAGCTTTCTTT
>TRBV6-5|14|TRBJ2-7|-|-
CASSSPTAAYEQYF
TGTGCCAGCAGTTCGCCGACAGCAGCCTACGAGCAGTACTTC
>TRBV18|14|TRBJ1-1|-|TRBD1
CASSPAQGSTEAFF
TGTGCCAGCTCACCAGCACAGGGGAGCACTGAAGCTTTCTTT
>TRBV4-1|15|TRBJ1-2|-|-
CASRIQEKGDYGYTF
TGCGCCAGCAGAATACAGGAAAAAGGGGACTATGGCTACACCTTC
>TRBV7-9|11|TRBJ1-2|-|-
CASSVDLGYTF
TGTGCCAGCAGCGTGGACCTGGGCTACACCTTC
>TRBV2|15|TRBJ2-3|-|TRBD2
CASSAGLAGEGTQYF
TGTGCCAGCAGTGCGGGACTAGCGGGAGAAGGCACGCAGTATTTT
>TRBV5-1|16|TRBJ2-3|-|-
CASSYLPGGVEDTQYF
TGCGCCAGCAGCTACCTGCCTGGGGGCGTTGAAGATACGCAGTATTTT
>TRBV12-5|16|TRBJ2-7|-|TRBD2
CASGTTRTSGLYEQYF
TGTGCTAGTGGAACCACAAGGACTAGCGGGTTATACGAGCAGTACTTC
>TRBV9|15|TRBJ2-3|-|TRBD2
CASSVITGGPEGQYF
TGTGCCAGCAGCGTCATTACGGGAGGGCCCGAGGGGCAGTATTTT
>TRBV5-4|16|TRBJ1-3|-|-
CASSLTGRHSGNTIYF
TGTGCCAGCAGCTTAACAGGCAGACACTCTGGAAACACCATATATTTT
>TRBV5-4|15|TRBJ2-1|-|-
CASSTRLEGWNEQFF
TGTGCCAGCAGCACGAGGCTAGAGGGTTGGAATGAGCAGTTCTTC
>TRBV7-2|14|TRBJ1-2|-|-
CASSLNLRNYGYTF
TGTGCCAGCAGCTTAAACCTCCGTAACTATGGCTACACCTTC
>TRBV7-6|15|TRBJ2-2|-|TRBD1
CASSSGQGGTGELFF
TGTGCCAGCAGCTCCGGACAGGGAGGTACCGGGGAGCTGTTTTTT
>TRBV14|16|TRBJ1-4|-|-
CASSQDGGATNEKLFF
TGTGCCAGCAGCCAAGATGGGGGTGCAACTAATGAAAAACTGTTTTTT
>TRBV6-5|15|TRBJ1-1|few|TRBD1
CASRTGQIMNTEAFF
TGTGCCAGCAGGACGGGACAGATAATGAACACTGAAGCTTTCTTT
>TRBV19|14|TRBJ2-7|once|TRBD1
CASKVGQGFYEQYF
TGTGCCAGTAAGGTTGGACAGGGGTTCTACGAGCAGTACTTC
>TRBV10-1|14|TRBJ2-3|few|-
CASSEGPGTDTQYF
TGCGCCAGCAGTGAGGGCCCCGGCACAGATACGCAGTATTTT
>TRBV29-1|13|TRBJ1-4|-|-
CSVKTGSNEKLFF
TGCAGCGTGAAAACAGGGTCTAATGAAAAACTGTTTTTT
>TRBV20-1|17|TRBJ1-6|-|TRBD1
CSASSTGQGGPNSPLHF
TGCAGTGCTAGTTCGACAGGACAGGGGGGACCTAATTCACCCCTCCACTTT
>TRBV30|12|TRBJ2-3|-|-
CAWSPLAAQEYF
TGTGCCTGGAGTCCATTAGCGGCCCAAGAATATTTT
>TRBV19|14|TRBJ2-2|-|TRBD1
CASRDRANTGELFF
TGTGCCAGTAGGGACAGGGCGAACACCGGGGAGCTGTTTTTT
>TRBV19|15|TRBJ2-1|-|-
CASSISLANYNEQFF
TGTGCCAGTAGTATAAGCCTAGCGAACTACAATGAGCAGTTCTTC
>TRBV27|16|TRBJ2-1|-|TRBD2
CASSFRLAGEYNEQFF
TGTGCCAGCAGTTTCAGACTAGCGGGGGAATACAATGAGCAGTTCTTC
>TRBV7-3|15|TRBJ2-1|-|-
CASSSGHGANNEQFF
TGTGCCAGCAGCTCTGGTCACGGAGCTAACAATGAGCAGTTCTTC
>TRBV10-3|14|TRBJ2-7|-|-
CAIEGSGSGHEQYF
TGTGCCATCGAGGGGTCCGGGAGCGGCCACGAGCAGTACTTC